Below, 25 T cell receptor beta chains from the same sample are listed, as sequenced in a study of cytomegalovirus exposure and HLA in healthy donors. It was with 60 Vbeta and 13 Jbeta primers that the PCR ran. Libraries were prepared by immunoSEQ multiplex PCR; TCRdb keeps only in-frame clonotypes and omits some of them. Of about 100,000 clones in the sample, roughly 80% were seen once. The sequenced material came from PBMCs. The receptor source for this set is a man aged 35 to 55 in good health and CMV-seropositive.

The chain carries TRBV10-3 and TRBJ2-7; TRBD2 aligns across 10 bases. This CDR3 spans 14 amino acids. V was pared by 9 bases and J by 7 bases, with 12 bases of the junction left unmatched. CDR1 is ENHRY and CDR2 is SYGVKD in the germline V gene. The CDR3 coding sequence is TGTGCCATACTTCCAGCGGGAGGGCTAGGAGAGCAGTACTTC. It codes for CAILPAGGLGEQYF.

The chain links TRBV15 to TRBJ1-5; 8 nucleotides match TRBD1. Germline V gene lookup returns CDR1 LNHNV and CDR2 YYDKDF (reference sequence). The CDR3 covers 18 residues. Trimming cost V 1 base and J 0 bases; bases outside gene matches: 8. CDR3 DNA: TGTGCCACCAGCAGAGGAGGACAGGGACTAAATAGCAATCAGCCCCAGCATTTT. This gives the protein CATSRGGQGLNSNQPQHF. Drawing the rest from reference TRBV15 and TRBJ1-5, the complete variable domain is DAMVIQNPRYQVTQFGKPVTLSCSQTLNHNVMYWYQQKSSQAPKLLFHYYDKDFNNEADTPDNFQSRRPNTSFCFLDIRSPGLGDTAMYLCATSRGGQGLNSNQPQHFGDGTRLSIL.

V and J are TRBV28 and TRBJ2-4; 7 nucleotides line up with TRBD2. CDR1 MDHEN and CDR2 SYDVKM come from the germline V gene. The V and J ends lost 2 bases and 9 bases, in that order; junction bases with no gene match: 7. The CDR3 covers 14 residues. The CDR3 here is CASSLADTSVIQYF. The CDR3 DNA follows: TGTGCCAGCAGTTTAGCAGACACTAGCGTCATTCAGTACTTC.

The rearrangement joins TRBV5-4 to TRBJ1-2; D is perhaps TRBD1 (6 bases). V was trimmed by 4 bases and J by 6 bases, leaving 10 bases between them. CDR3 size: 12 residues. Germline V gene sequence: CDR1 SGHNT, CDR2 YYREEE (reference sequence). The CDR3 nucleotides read TGTGCCAGCAGCACACAGGGAGATGGCTACACCTTC. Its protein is CASSTQGDGYTF.

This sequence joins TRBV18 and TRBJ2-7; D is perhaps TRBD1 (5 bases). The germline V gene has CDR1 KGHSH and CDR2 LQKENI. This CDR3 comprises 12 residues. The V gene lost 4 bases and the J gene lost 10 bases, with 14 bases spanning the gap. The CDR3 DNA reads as TGTGCCAGCTCACTCCCTCCCCAGGGTCAGTACTTC. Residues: CASSLPPQGQYF.

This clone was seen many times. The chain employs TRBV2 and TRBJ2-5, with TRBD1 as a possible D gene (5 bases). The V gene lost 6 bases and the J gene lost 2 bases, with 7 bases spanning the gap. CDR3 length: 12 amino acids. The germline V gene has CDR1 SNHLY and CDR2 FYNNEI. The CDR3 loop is CASRTGQETQYF. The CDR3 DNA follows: TGTGCCAGCAGAACAGGTCAAGAGACCCAGTACTTC.

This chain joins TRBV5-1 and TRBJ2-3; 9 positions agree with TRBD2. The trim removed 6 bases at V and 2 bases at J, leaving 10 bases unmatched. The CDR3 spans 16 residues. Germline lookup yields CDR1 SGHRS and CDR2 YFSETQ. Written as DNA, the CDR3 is TGCGCCAGCACCGATGGACTAGCGCCAACCACAGATACGCAGTATTTT. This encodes CASTDGLAPTTDTQYF.

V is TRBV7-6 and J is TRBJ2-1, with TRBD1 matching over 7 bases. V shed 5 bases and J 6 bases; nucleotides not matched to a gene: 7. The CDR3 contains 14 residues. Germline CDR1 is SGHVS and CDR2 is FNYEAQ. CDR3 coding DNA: TGTGCCAGCAGCAGAGGGGACAGCCCCAATGAGCAGTTCTTC. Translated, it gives CASSRGDSPNEQFF.

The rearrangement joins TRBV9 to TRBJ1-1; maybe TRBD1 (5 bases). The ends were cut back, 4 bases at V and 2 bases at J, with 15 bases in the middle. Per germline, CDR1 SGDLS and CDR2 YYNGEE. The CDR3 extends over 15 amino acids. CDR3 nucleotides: TGTGCCAGCAGCCCAAGCCGGGGGGGTAACACTGAAGCTTTCTTT. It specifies CASSPSRGGNTEAFF.

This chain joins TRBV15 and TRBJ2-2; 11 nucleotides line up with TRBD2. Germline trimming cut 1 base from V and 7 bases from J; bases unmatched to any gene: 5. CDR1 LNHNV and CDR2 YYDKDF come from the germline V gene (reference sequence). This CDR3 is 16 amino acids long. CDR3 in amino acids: CATSRGLAGSHGELFF. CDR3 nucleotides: TGTGCCACCAGCAGAGGACTAGCGGGGAGTCACGGGGAGCTGTTTTTT.

CDR3 DNA: TGTGCCAGCAGATCTACCGGGACAGGGCTCTACGAGCAGTACTTC. Amino acid sequence: CASRSTGTGLYEQYF. V gene TRBV28 combines with J gene TRBJ2-7, with TRBD1 matching 9 bases. Germline CDR1 and CDR2: MDHEN and SYDVKM. V lost 6 bases and J lost 3; bases outside the gene matches: 9. CDR3 length: 15 amino acids.

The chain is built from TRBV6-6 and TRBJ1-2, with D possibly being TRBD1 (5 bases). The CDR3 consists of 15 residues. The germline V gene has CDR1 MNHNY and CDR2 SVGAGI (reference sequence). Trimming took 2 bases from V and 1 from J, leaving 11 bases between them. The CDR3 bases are TGTGCCAGCAGTTACGGACAATTGGGTAACTATGGCTACACCTTC. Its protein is CASSYGQLGNYGYTF.

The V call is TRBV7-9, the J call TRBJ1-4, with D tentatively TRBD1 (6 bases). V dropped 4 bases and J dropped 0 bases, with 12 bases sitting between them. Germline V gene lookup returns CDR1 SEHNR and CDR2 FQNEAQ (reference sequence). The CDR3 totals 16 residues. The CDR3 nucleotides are TGTGCCAGCAGCTCGGGGGCGGGGGCAACTAATGAAAAACTGTTTTTT. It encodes CASSSGAGATNEKLFF. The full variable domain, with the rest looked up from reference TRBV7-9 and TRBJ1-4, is DTGVSQNPRHKITKRGQNVTFRCDPISEHNRLYWYRQTLGQGPEFLTYFQNEAQLEKSRLLSDRFSAERPKGSFSTLEIQRTEQGDSAMYLCASSSGAGATNEKLFFGSGTQLSVL.

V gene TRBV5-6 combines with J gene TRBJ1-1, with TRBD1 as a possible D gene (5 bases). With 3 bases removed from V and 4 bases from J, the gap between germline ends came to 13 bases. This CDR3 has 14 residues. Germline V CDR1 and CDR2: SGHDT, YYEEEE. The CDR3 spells CASSWGGRATEAFF. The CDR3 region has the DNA TGTGCCAGCAGCTGGGGAGGCAGGGCCACTGAAGCTTTCTTT.

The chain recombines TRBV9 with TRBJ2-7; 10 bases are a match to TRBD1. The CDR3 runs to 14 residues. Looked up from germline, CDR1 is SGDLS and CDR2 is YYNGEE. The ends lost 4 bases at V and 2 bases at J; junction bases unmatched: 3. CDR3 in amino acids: CASSTGQGAYEQYF. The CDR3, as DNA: TGTGCCAGCAGCACAGGACAGGGGGCCTACGAGCAGTACTTC. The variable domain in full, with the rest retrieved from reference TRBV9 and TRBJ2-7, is DSGVTQTPKHLITATGQRVTLRCSPRSGDLSVYWYQQSLDQGLQFLIQYYNGEERAKGNILERFSAQQFPDLHSELNLSSLELGDSALYFCASSTGQGAYEQYFGPGTRLTVT.

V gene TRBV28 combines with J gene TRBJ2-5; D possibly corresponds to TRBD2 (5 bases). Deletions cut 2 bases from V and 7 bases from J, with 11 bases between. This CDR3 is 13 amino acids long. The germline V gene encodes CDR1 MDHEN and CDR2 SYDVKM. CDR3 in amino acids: CASSLASFATQYF. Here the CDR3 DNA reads TGTGCCAGCAGTTTAGCTAGCTTTGCGACCCAGTACTTC.

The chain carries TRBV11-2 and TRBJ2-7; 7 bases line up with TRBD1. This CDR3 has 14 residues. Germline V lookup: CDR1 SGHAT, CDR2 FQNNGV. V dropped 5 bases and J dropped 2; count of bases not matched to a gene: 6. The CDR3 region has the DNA TGTGCCAGCAGCACCAAGGGGACAGCCTACGAGCAGTACTTC. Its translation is CASSTKGTAYEQYF.

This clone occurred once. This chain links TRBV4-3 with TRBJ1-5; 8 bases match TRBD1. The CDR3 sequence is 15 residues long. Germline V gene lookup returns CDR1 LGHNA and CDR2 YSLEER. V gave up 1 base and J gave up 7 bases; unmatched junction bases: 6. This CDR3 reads CASSQVYRGIQPQHF. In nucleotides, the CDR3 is TGCGCCAGCAGCCAAGTTTACAGGGGGATCCAGCCCCAGCATTTT.

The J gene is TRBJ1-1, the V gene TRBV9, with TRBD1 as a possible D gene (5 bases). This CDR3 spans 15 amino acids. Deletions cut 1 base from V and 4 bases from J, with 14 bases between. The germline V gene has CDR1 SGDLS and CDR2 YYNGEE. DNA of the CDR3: TGTGCCAGCAGCGTACCTCAGGGTCGGGTCACTGAAGCTTTCTTT. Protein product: CASSVPQGRVTEAFF.

CDR3 nucleotides: TGCGCCAGCAGTGTTAGATCTGAAGCTTTCTTT. Translating it yields CASSVRSEAFF. The rearrangement uses TRBV10-2 and TRBJ1-1, with D unresolved. This CDR3 is built from 11 residues. The ends were cut back, 4 bases at V and 6 bases at J, with 6 bases in the middle. Germline CDR1 is WSHSY and CDR2 is SAAADI.

The CDR3 DNA follows: TGTGCCAGCCGGTTACGAGCGGGAGAGGGGATCAATGAGCAGTTCTTC. It encodes CASRLRAGEGINEQFF. The rearrangement uses TRBV7-2 and TRBJ2-1, with 8 positions matching TRBD2. Germline-derived CDR1 and CDR2 are SGHTA and FQGNSA. The CDR3 is made up of 16 amino acids. The V segment lost 8 bases and the J segment 6 bases; nucleotides outside the gene matches: 15.

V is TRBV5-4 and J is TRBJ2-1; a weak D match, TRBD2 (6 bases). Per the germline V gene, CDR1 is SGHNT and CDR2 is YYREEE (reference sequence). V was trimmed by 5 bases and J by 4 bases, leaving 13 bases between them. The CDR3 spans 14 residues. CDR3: CASSSLAVYNEQFF. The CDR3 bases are TGTGCCAGCAGTTCCTTAGCGGTTTACAATGAGCAGTTCTTC.

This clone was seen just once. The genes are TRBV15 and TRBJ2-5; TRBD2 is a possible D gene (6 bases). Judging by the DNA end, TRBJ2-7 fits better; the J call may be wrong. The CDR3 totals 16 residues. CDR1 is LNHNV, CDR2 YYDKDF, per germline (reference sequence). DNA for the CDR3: TGTGCCACCAGCAGTCGTGGGACTCCGAGCTCCTACGAGCAGTACTTC. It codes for CATSSRGTPSSYEQYF.

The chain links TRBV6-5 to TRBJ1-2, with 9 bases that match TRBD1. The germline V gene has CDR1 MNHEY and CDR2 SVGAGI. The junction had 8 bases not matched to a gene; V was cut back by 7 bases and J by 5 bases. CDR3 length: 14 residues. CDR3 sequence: CASNSGQGTYGYTF. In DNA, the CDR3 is TGTGCCAGCAATTCCGGACAGGGGACATATGGCTACACCTTC.

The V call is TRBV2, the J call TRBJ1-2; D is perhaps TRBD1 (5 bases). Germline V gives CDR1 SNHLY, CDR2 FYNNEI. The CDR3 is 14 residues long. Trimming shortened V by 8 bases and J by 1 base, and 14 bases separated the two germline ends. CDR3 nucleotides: TGTGCCAGCTGGGGGGTACAGAATAACTATGGCTACACCTTC. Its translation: CASWGVQNNYGYTF.